The clone carrying this TCR beta chain came up once. These data come from a study of sequential checkpoint blockade in melanoma. The junction had 7 bases not matched to a gene; V was cut back by 0 bases and J by 5 bases. There are 17 residues in the CDR3. CDR1 and CDR2 (germline): WSHSY, SAAADI. Specified treatment: randomized to nivolumab then ipilimumab (arm A) or the reverse (arm B). From thawed PBMCs, live CD3+CD8+ cells negative for CD19 and CD56 were sorted. The repertoire was sequenced with immunoSEQ multiplex PCR; TCRdb's copy has only in-frame clones and lacks some. The table records around 18,000 clones, under 80% of them present only once.

The specimen comprised CD8+ T cells sorted from blood (inferred from file names), sampled from a patient given nivolumab and ipilimumab in sequence. The sequence was obtained from a human donor with melanoma. The rearrangement joins TRBV10-2 to TRBJ2-1; 10 nucleotides align to TRBD2. CDR3 in DNA: TGCGCCAGCAGTGAGTCGGTCATACTAGCGGGGAACAATGAGCAGTTCTTC. This encodes CASSESVILAGNNEQFF.